This T cell receptor beta chain was identified in a study of Graves' ophthalmopathy and Graves' hyperthyroidism. RNA transcripts yielded amplified TCR beta CDR3 regions. Second-round multiplex PCR came after first-round RT-PCR with HTBI primers. TCRdb reanalysed the multiplex PCR reads using MiXCR and keeps one entry per CDR3 protein. Of hundreds of thousands of distinct CDR3 sequences listed, about 20% are singletons. Germline loops: CDR1 DFQATT, CDR2 SNEGSKA (reference sequence). The junction had 10 bases not matched to a gene; V was cut back by 6 bases and J by 6 bases. The CDR3 runs to 14 residues. This clonotype was detected ten times or more.

The sequence came from a woman aged 18-29 years with stable Graves' hyperthyroidism. Some clones in this sample may be carry-over from other donors' samples. The sample consisted of peripheral blood. The chain combines TRBV20-1 with TRBJ1-2, with 10 bases that match TRBD1. CDR3 in DNA: TGCAGTGCCACCGCATCCGGACAGGGGGATGGCTACACCTTC. It yields the protein CSATASGQGDGYTF.